A selection of T cell receptor beta chains follows, all from one sample in a study of regulatory and conventional T cells in breast cancer. Using its own MiXCR run on the PCR reads, TCRdb lists one record per CDR3 protein. The top ten hold approximately 1.5% of the sample, which has 15,000 or so distinct CDR3 sequences, around a third seen once. The sample consisted of conventional T cells from blood. These TCRs come from a female donor in good health. Both conserved end residues are part of each CDR3. D genes are given only for firm matches. For some rows the clone size is stated as once, few or many, or as a class when expanded; others skip it.

size,V,D,J,DNA,CDR3
large,TRBV4-1,TRBD1,TRBJ1-5,TGCGCCAGCAGCCAAGCCATACAGGGGCCGGGTTCTACTCAGCCCCAGCATTTT,CASSQAIQGPGSTQPQHF
many,TRBV6-5,-,TRBJ2-1,TGTGCCAGCAGTTACGCGGGCGACAATACGAATGAGCAGTTCTTC,CASSYAGDNTNEQFF
-,TRBV20-1,-,TRBJ2-1,TGCAGTGCTAGAGGGCCCGGGACTCATAGCAATGAGCAGTTCTTC,CSARGPGTHSNEQFF
-,TRBV7-9,TRBD2,TRBJ2-5,TGTGCCAGCAGCCCATGGGGGGGTCTAGAAGAGACCCAGTACTTC,CASSPWGGLEETQYF
-,TRBV12-3/TRBV12-4,TRBD2,TRBJ2-1,TGTGCCAGCAGTCTAGCGGGACGACCCTACAATGAGCAGTTCTTC,CASSLAGRPYNEQFF
-,TRBV5-1,TRBD2,TRBJ2-7,TGCGCCAGCAGCTTGGCCAAGTATACTAGCGGGAGGTTTACCTACGAGCAGTACTTC,CASSLAKYTSGRFTYEQYF
-,TRBV20-1,TRBD1,TRBJ1-2,TGCAGTGCTAGAGACCCTTCCGGGACAGGGGGCGTTGGCTACACCTTC,CSARDPSGTGGVGYTF
few,TRBV29-1,TRBD1,TRBJ2-5,TGCAGCGTGGCCCCGGGACAGGGGGCGACCCAGTACTTC,CSVAPGQGATQYF
medium-sized,TRBV6-1,-,TRBJ2-3,TGTGCCAGCAGTGAAGTCGCCCGCGGGAATACGCAGTATTTT,CASSEVARGNTQYF
few,TRBV5-6,-,TRBJ1-2,TGTGCCAGCAGCTTGGGGGAAGTGTCTGGCTACACCTTC,CASSLGEVSGYTF
-,TRBV3-1,TRBD2,TRBJ2-3,TGTGCCAGCAGCCGTGGGGCTAGCGGTAGCACAGATACGCAGTATTTT,CASSRGASGSTDTQYF
medium-sized,TRBV29-1,-,TRBJ1-2,TGCAGCGTTGACGCAGAAGGCTACACCTTC,CSVDAEGYTF
once,TRBV7-2,TRBD1,TRBJ1-2,TGTGCCAGCAGCTTCGGACAGGGTGAGGCCTATGGCTACACCTTC,CASSFGQGEAYGYTF
-,TRBV3-1,-,TRBJ1-1,TGTGCCAGTTCGCCAAGCAGGGGCGAAGCTTTCTTT,CASSPSRGEAFF
few,TRBV4-1,TRBD2,TRBJ2-7,TGCGCCAGCAGCCAAGATCACCTAGCGGGAGCTTCCTACGAGCAGTACTTC,CASSQDHLAGASYEQYF
-,TRBV9,TRBD2,TRBJ2-1,TGTGCCAGCAGCGTAGCGTCGACTAGCGGGCTCTACAATGAGCAGTTCTTC,CASSVASTSGLYNEQFF
medium-sized,TRBV4-3,TRBD1,TRBJ2-1,TGCGCCAGCAGCCAGACAGGGAACTCCTACAATGAGCAGTTCTTC,CASSQTGNSYNEQFF
-,TRBV7-9,TRBD1,TRBJ1-3,TGTGCCAGCAGCGCCACCCGACAGGGATCCGGAGACACCATATATTTT,CASSATRQGSGDTIYF
medium-sized,TRBV5-1,-,TRBJ2-5,TGCGCCAGCAGCTTAGGATCGAGGGAGACCCAGTACTTC,CASSLGSRETQYF
medium-sized,TRBV12-5,-,TRBJ2-7,TGTGCTAGTGGTTTGGCGACTCCCCCCCACGAGCAGTACTTC,CASGLATPPHEQYF
-,TRBV5-1,-,TRBJ2-1,-,CASTNQTSMYLCAARASSYNEQFF
few,TRBV28,-,TRBJ2-7,TGTGCCAGCAGTCCCGCTTGGGACACCCGCTCCTACGAGCAGTACTTC,CASSPAWDTRSYEQYF
few,TRBV7-9,TRBD1,TRBJ1-5,TGTGCCAGCGGACAGGACAGGGATTATGGACAGCCCCAGCATTTT,CASGQDRDYGQPQHF
-,TRBV29-1,TRBD1,TRBJ2-1,TGCAGCGGATCGACAGGGTCGGACAATGAGCAGTTCTTC,CSGSTGSDNEQFF
few,TRBV7-8,-,TRBJ2-1,TGTGCCAGCCGCCCCCGGGGAAGCTCCTACAATGAGCAGTTCTTC,CASRPRGSSYNEQFF
few,TRBV20-1,-,TRBJ1-1,TGCAGTGCTAGAGACCCCGGGGGGAACACTGAAGCTTTCTTT,CSARDPGGNTEAFF
-,TRBV28,TRBD2,TRBJ2-7,TGTGCCAGCAGGACCCAGGGACTAGCGGGGATCTACGAGCAGTACTTC,CASRTQGLAGIYEQYF
medium-sized,TRBV29-1,-,TRBJ2-7,TGCAGCGCTGGGGAACACGAGCAGTACTTC,CSAGEHEQYF
few,TRBV7-2,-,TRBJ2-4,TGTGCCAGCAGCCTCGGACCCGGGAGAGCCAAAAACATTCAGTACTTC,CASSLGPGRAKNIQYF
medium-sized,TRBV24-1,TRBD2,TRBJ2-2,TGTGCCACCAGTCTCACCGGACTAGCGGGACCCGGGGAGCTGTTTTTT,CATSLTGLAGPGELFF
medium-sized,TRBV10-3,TRBD2,TRBJ2-3,TGTGCCATCAGCCTCGACCCCACTAGCGGGGGGGGCACAGATACGCAGTATTTT,CAISLDPTSGGGTDTQYF
-,TRBV12-3/TRBV12-4,-,TRBJ1-6,TGTGCCAGCAGTTTTGAGTCCCGACCGAACGACTCACCCCTCCACTTT,CASSFESRPNDSPLHF
-,TRBV7-3,-,TRBJ2-5,TGTGCCAGCAGCTTAATTCCCGGCGAGACCCAGTACTTC,CASSLIPGETQYF
few,TRBV28,-,TRBJ1-4,TGTGCCAGCAGCTTAGGAGCTCGACATGAAAAACTGTTTTTT,CASSLGARHEKLFF
-,TRBV5-6,TRBD2,TRBJ2-7,TGTGCCAGCAGCCGGGGGACTAGCGGGAAGTACGAGCAGTACTTC,CASSRGTSGKYEQYF
medium-sized,TRBV5-1,-,TRBJ2-5,TGCGCCAGCAGCCCCGGGGGGACAAGACAAGAGACCCAGTACTTC,CASSPGGTRQETQYF
few,TRBV7-2,-,TRBJ1-6,TGTGCCAGCAGCCCAAGGGGTACCAGCAGTTCACCCCTCCACTTT,CASSPRGTSSSPLHF
-,TRBV24-1,-,TRBJ2-7,TGTGCCACCAGTGATTCGTCAGCGGGCGAGCAGTACTTC,CATSDSSAGEQYF
-,TRBV7-9,-,TRBJ2-1,TGTGCCAGCGGACCTGATGAGCAGTTCTTC,CASGPDEQFF
many,TRBV7-2,-,TRBJ2-5,TGTGCCAGCAGCTTAGAGGCCTCAGGGAAGACCCAGTACTTC,CASSLEASGKTQYF